The 7 T cell receptor beta chains given below trace back to one sample, sequenced in a study of T cells in Graves' hyperthyroidism and ophthalmopathy (dated by TCRdb to the late 2010s). Receptor amplification or capture employed multiplex PCR. Sequencing was performed on an Illumina HiSeq 2000. Amplification of TCR beta CDR3 regions was carried out from RNA transcripts. For the first round of RT-PCR on the TCR CDR3, the HTBI primer set was used together with the Qiagen OneStep RT-PCR kit. Clones were called with MiXCR by TCRdb after fastp trimmed the public reads at Q25, and only in-frame beta chains were retained. Rows merge per CDR3 protein into single entries with the most common DNA and genes. For this sample the table gives under 800,000 distinct CDR3 sequences, of which approximately 15% were detected only once. The ten largest clones capture roughly a tenth of the sample. The source material was blood. The origin of the receptors is a young woman with Graves' hyperthyroidism.

This clonotype has more than one count but fewer than ten. This rearrangement joins TRBV7-9 to TRBJ2-2; D is perhaps TRBD1 or TRBD2 (5 bases each). The CDR3 is made up of 16 amino acids. Germline CDR1 SEHNR, CDR2 FQNEAQ (reference sequence). Trimming took 4 bases from V and 2 from J, leaving 14 bases between them. CDR3 loop: CASSYPLGTNTGELFF. CDR3 nucleotides: TGTGCCAGCAGCTACCCCCTGGGGACCAACACCGGGGAGCTGTTTTTT. The full variable domain, its missing parts supplied by reference TRBV7-9 and TRBJ2-2, is DTGVSQNPRHKITKRGQNVTFRCDPISEHNRLYWYRQTLGQGPEFLTYFQNEAQLEKSRLLSDRFSAERPKGSFSTLEIQRTEQGDSAMYLCASSYPLGTNTGELFFGEGSRLTVL.

There are many counts of this clonotype. V is TRBV29-1 and J is TRBJ1-2, with 7 nucleotides matching TRBD1. The CDR3 is 14 residues long. Unmatched junction bases numbered 8, after V lost 7 bases and J lost 0 bases. Germline V lookup: CDR1 SQVTM, CDR2 ANQGSEA. The CDR3 DNA follows: TGCAGCGATGTCGGGACAGCCACTAACTATGGCTACACCTTC. Its translation: CSDVGTATNYGYTF.

This clonotype was picked up many times. V is TRBV20-1 and J is TRBJ1-6, with a weak D call TRBD1 (5 bases). Deletions cut 3 bases from V and 10 bases from J, with 13 bases between. There are 13 residues in the CDR3. Germline assignment: CDR1 DFQATT and CDR2 SNEGSKA (reference sequence). The CDR3 sequence is CSARGAGTSPLHF. For the CDR3, the DNA is TGCAGTGCTAGGGGCGCTGGGACCTCACCCCTCCACTTT.

The table lists this clonotype with many counts. The chain recombines TRBV18 with TRBJ2-3; D remains unclear. Germline CDR1 reads KGHSH; CDR2 reads LQKENI. This CDR3 is built from 12 residues. The V and J ends lost 8 bases and 2 bases respectively, with 8 bases between them. The CDR3 region is CASSPDTDTQYF. The CDR3 DNA reads as TGTGCCAGCAGCCCCGACACAGATACGCAGTATTTT.

The rearrangement uses TRBV4-3 and TRBJ2-7; 8 bases match TRBD1. From germline, CDR1 is LGHNA and CDR2 YSLEER. The junction had 14 bases not matched to a gene; V was cut back by 3 bases and J by 7 bases. CDR3 length: 16 residues. CDR3 nucleotide sequence: TGCGCCAGCAGCCAGACCCCCGGGACAGGTGGGCCTGAGCAGTACTTC. It specifies CASSQTPGTGGPEQYF.

In this sample, this clonotype turned up a few times. The gene calls are TRBV12-3 or TRBV12-4 and TRBJ2-2; tentative D call: TRBD1 (6 bases). Trimming pared 7 bases from V and 4 bases from J, leaving 13 bases between. The length of the CDR3 is 14 residues. Here the CDR3 reads CASTDRSSTGELFF. The CDR3 region has the DNA TGTGCCAGCACCGACAGGAGTAGCACCGGGGAGCTGTTTTTT.

The chain recombines TRBV30 with TRBJ2-2; 10 bases match TRBD2. The CDR3 is made up of 18 amino acids. CDR1 and CDR2 (germline): GTSNPN, SVGIG (reference sequence). V lost 0 bases to trimming and J lost 5 bases; unmatched junction nucleotides: 12. The CDR3: CAWSVTLSGRAPTGELFF. The CDR3 coding sequence is TGTGCCTGGAGTGTGACACTGAGCGGGAGGGCCCCTACCGGGGAGCTGTTTTTT.